The 30 T cell receptor beta chains listed next were all sequenced from one sample in a study of blood T cell repertoires in COVID-19. Some clones are missing from TCRdb's copy, which holds only in-frame ones; the method was immunoSEQ multiplex PCR. The data show about 210,000 clones, about 88% seen once. Sequencing input: peripheral blood. These receptors were collected from a middle-aged woman with acute or convalescent COVID-19.

The CDR3 DNA is TGTGCCAGCAGCTCCTGGTCCGGCACTGAAGCTTTCTTT. Translation gives CASSSWSGTEAFF. The rearrangement joins TRBV6-5 to TRBJ1-1; D remains unclear. V shed 6 bases and J shed 4 bases, with 12 bases lying between them. Germline V CDR1 and CDR2: MNHEY, SVGAGI. The CDR3 runs 13 residues.

This chain connects TRBV12-3 or TRBV12-4 to TRBJ1-1, with a possible D match to TRBD1 (6 bases). The V gene lost 4 bases and the J gene lost 11 bases, with 14 bases spanning the gap. The CDR3 totals 12 residues. The CDR3, as DNA: TGTGCCAGCAGTTCCGGACAGATTGAGGCTTTCTTT. Amino acids: CASSSGQIEAFF.

This clone was seen a handful of times. This sequence joins TRBV10-3 and TRBJ1-1; D unresolved. V dropped 8 bases and J dropped 8 bases, with 15 bases sitting between them. The CDR3 runs to 12 residues. The germline gives CDR1 ENHRY, CDR2 SYGVKD. CDR3 bases: TGTGCCATCGGAGGTGGAGACTGGGAAGCTTTCTTT. Encoded protein: CAIGGGDWEAFF.

This chain joins TRBV18 and TRBJ2-5; TRBD1 matches 9 bases. Per the germline V gene, CDR1 is KGHSH and CDR2 is LQKENI. There are 15 residues in the CDR3. V was clipped by 1 base and J by 4 bases; unmatched bases: 4. The chain's CDR3 is CASSPRQGGRETQYF. The DNA for the CDR3 is TGTGCCAGCTCACCACGACAGGGGGGACGAGAGACCCAGTACTTC.

The chain combines TRBV6-5 with TRBJ1-2; the D gene is possibly TRBD1 (6 bases). Trimming took off 3 bases at V and 0 bases at J, with 11 bases between the two ends. The CDR3 totals 15 residues. Germline V gene sequence: CDR1 MNHEY, CDR2 SVGAGI. The CDR3 region is CASSYRDTSNYGYTF. The CDR3 DNA is TGTGCCAGCAGTTATCGGGACACCTCTAACTATGGCTACACCTTC.

V is TRBV6-2 or TRBV6-3 and J is TRBJ1-2; no firm D call. This CDR3 has 11 amino acids. CDR1 MNHEY and CDR2 SVGEGT come from the germline V gene. V lost 6 bases, J lost 6 bases, and 8 bases lay in between. This CDR3 reads CASSRQDGYTF. The DNA for the CDR3 is TGTGCCAGCAGCAGGCAGGATGGCTACACCTTC.

V and J are TRBV11-2 and TRBJ1-3, with TRBD1 as a possible D gene (5 bases). V was shortened by 5 bases and J by 5 bases, with 7 bases between the two germline ends. Germline V gene data show CDR1 as SGHAT and CDR2 as FQNNGV. CDR3 length equals 12 residues. The CDR3: CASSADRNTIYF. The CDR3 DNA sequence: TGTGCCAGCAGCGCGGACAGAAACACCATATATTTT.

This sequence joins TRBV6-1 and TRBJ1-1; 9 nucleotides line up with TRBD1. This CDR3 comprises 14 residues. The germline V gene encodes CDR1 MNHNS and CDR2 SASEGT. V shed 0 bases, J shed 8 bases, and the junction held 4 bases outside the gene matches. CDR3 amino acids: CASSEAWTGVEAFF. In DNA, the CDR3 is TGTGCCAGCAGTGAAGCCTGGACAGGGGTGGAAGCTTTCTTT.

This rearrangement joins TRBV11-2 to TRBJ1-2; no firm D call. CDR3 length: 15 amino acids. Germline V gene data show CDR1 as SGHAT and CDR2 as FQNNGV. Trimming removed 3 bases at V and 0 bases at J, with 11 bases between. In DNA, the CDR3 is TGTGCCAGCAGCTTCACCCCGGGGACTAACTATGGCTACACCTTC. As protein: CASSFTPGTNYGYTF.

This chain joins TRBV27 and TRBJ2-3, with a weak D call TRBD1 (6 bases). Germline V CDR1 and CDR2: MNHEY, SMNVEV (reference sequence). The length of the CDR3 is 16 residues. Trimming removed 5 bases from V and 4 bases from J, with 19 bases in between. The CDR3, as DNA: TGTGCCAGCAGTACTTACAACAGGGCGCCCGCAGATACGCAGTATTTT. As protein: CASSTYNRAPADTQYF.

The chain carries TRBV2 and TRBJ2-7; D remains ambiguous. Looked up from germline, CDR1 is SNHLY and CDR2 is FYNNEI. V lost 7 bases, J lost 7 bases, and 8 bases lay in between. The CDR3 consists of 10 residues. DNA for the CDR3: TGTGCCAGCAACCCGACAGAGCAGTACGTC. Its protein is CASNPTEQYV.

The V call is TRBV5-1, the J call TRBJ1-6; 12 nucleotides line up with TRBD1. Looked up from germline, CDR1 is SGHRS and CDR2 is YFSETQ. This CDR3 has 16 amino acids. V shed 6 bases, J shed 7 bases, and the junction held 8 bases outside the gene matches. CDR3 in DNA: TGCGCCAGCAAGGGACAGGGGGCCCTACTAAATTCACCCCTCCACTTT. Translated: CASKGQGALLNSPLHF.

The chain uses TRBV7-2 and TRBJ1-3; weak D call: TRBD1 (5 bases). Germline assignment: CDR1 SGHTA and CDR2 FQGNSA. The CDR3 runs 13 residues. V dropped 5 bases and J dropped 4 bases, with 9 bases sitting between them. The CDR3 sequence: CASSAQGGNTIYF. As DNA, the CDR3 is TGTGCCAGCAGCGCTCAGGGAGGAAACACCATATATTTT.

This clone was seen a single time. The rearrangement links TRBV2 to TRBJ1-2, with 8 bases aligning to TRBD1. Germline V gene data show CDR1 as SNHLY and CDR2 as FYNNEI. Unmatched junction bases numbered 14, after V lost 7 bases and J lost 4 bases. This CDR3 comprises 16 residues. CDR3 in amino acids: CASKPQPGGLSYGYTF. The DNA of the CDR3 is TGTGCCAGCAAACCCCAACCAGGGGGCCTCTCCTATGGCTACACCTTC.

The rearrangement uses TRBV18 and TRBJ1-1, with D perhaps TRBD1 (6 bases). Trimming removed 8 bases from V and 0 bases from J, with 13 bases in between. The germline CDR1 and CDR2 sequences are KGHSH and LQKENI. The CDR3 covers 14 residues. CDR3 protein: CASAIQGVNTEAFF. In nucleotides, the CDR3 is TGTGCCAGCGCTATACAGGGTGTGAACACTGAAGCTTTCTTT.

The chain joins TRBV6-6 to TRBJ2-7, with 9 bases matching TRBD1. In germline, CDR1 is MNHNY, CDR2 SVGAGI (reference sequence). Trimming removed 8 bases from V and 5 bases from J; junction bases left unmatched: 7. The CDR3 consists of 13 residues. CDR3: CASSQRQGDEQYV. The CDR3, as DNA: TGTGCCAGCTCTCAAAGACAGGGGGACGAGCAGTACGTC.

Worth noting for this clone: A junction end diverges from the germline sequence, so it may reflect a read error. The chain links TRBV7-9 to TRBJ2-1, with 8 bases identical to TRBD1. CDR1 SEHNR and CDR2 FQNEAQ come from the germline V gene (reference sequence). The CDR3 loop spans 15 amino acids. The CDR3 sequence: CASSLARTGILKQLF. CDR3 nucleotide sequence: TGTGCCAGCAGCTTAGCCCGGACAGGGATTTTAAAGCAGCTCTTC.

The genes are TRBV30 and TRBJ2-5, with D uncertain. The germline V gene has CDR1 GTSNPN and CDR2 SVGIG (reference sequence). The CDR3 extends over 14 amino acids. V lost 0 bases and J lost 1, with 9 bases in between. CDR3 sequence reads: CAWSVDSTQETQYF. CDR3 sequence (DNA): TGTGCCTGGAGTGTCGACTCGACCCAAGAGACCCAGTACTTC.

V and J are TRBV7-8 and TRBJ1-3, with D perhaps TRBD1 (5 bases). The CDR3 totals 14 residues. Between the trimmed V and J ends, which lost 1 base and 4 bases, there was a span of 8 bases. Germline V gene data show CDR1 as SGHVS and CDR2 as FQNEAQ. Here the CDR3 reads CASSLGAGGNTIYF. The CDR3 DNA reads TGTGCCAGCAGCTTAGGGGCAGGGGGAAACACCATATATTTT.

The chain couples TRBV4-2 to TRBJ1-1, with 11 bases fitting TRBD1. J gave up 6 bases and V 4 bases, and 7 bases lay outside the gene matches. CDR1 is LGHNA and CDR2 is YNFKEQ in the germline V gene. The CDR3 spans 15 residues. CDR3 DNA: TGTGCCAGCAGCCCGGGACAGGGGGTTTCGGCTGAAGCTTTCTTT. This encodes CASSPGQGVSAEAFF.

The chain joins TRBV29-1 to TRBJ1-6; maybe TRBD1 (5 bases). The CDR3 totals 11 residues. The germline gives CDR1 SQVTM, CDR2 ANQGSEA. Trimming left V 6 bases short and J 12 bases short, with 12 bases between. DNA of the CDR3: TGCAGCGTCACTTGGGGGGGACCCCTCCACTTT. Encoded protein: CSVTWGGPLHF.

The chain is built from TRBV2 and TRBJ1-5; TRBD1 agrees at 11 bases. The trim removed 5 bases at V and 12 bases at J, leaving 15 bases unmatched. CDR3 length equals 16 residues. Germline CDR1 reads SNHLY; CDR2 reads FYNNEI. In nucleotides, the CDR3 is TGTGCCAGCAGTCTTGTTGGGGGGGACAGGGGGTCCCGCCAGCATTTT. Its translation is CASSLVGGDRGSRQHF.

This clone was counted a single time. The CDR3 sequence is CASSLADSGELFF. CDR3 DNA: TGCGCCAGCAGCTTGGCGGACTCCGGGGAGCTGTTTTTT. The genes are TRBV5-1 and TRBJ2-2; weak D call: TRBD2 (5 bases). The CDR3 extends over 13 amino acids. V was cut by 0 bases and J by 6 bases, with 6 bases left in between. The V gene's germline CDR1 is SGHRS and CDR2 YFSETQ.

This clone was seen a single time. V is TRBV4-2 and J is TRBJ1-2; D is unresolved. Per germline, CDR1 LGHNA and CDR2 YNFKEQ. V lost 1 base and J lost 4, with 7 bases in between. The CDR3 has 13 residues. CDR3 sequence reads: CASSQGASYGYTF. The CDR3 nucleotides are TGTGCCAGCAGCCAAGGAGCGAGCTATGGCTACACCTTC.

The rearrangement joins TRBV27 to TRBJ1-5, with D possibly being TRBD1 (6 bases). Germline V gene sequence: CDR1 MNHEY, CDR2 SMNVEV (reference sequence). The V end was cut by 5 bases, the J end by 3 bases, with 14 bases between. The CDR3 is 15 residues long. CDR3 amino acids: CASSLRGGPNQPQHF. CDR3 DNA sequence: TGTGCCAGCAGTCTCCGGGGGGGGCCCAATCAGCCCCAGCATTTT.

The chain combines TRBV2 with TRBJ1-5; D is unclear. The germline V gene encodes CDR1 SNHLY and CDR2 FYNNEI. The CDR3 length is 12 residues. Trimming cost V 6 bases and J 5 bases, with 8 bases left between them. This CDR3 reads CASRRADQPQHF. The CDR3, as DNA: TGTGCCAGCAGGAGGGCGGATCAGCCCCAGCATTTT.

The CDR3 nucleotides read TGTGCCAGCAGGACCCGACAGGGGAAAAACTATGGCTACACCTTC. Its protein product is CASRTRQGKNYGYTF. The V gene is TRBV27, the J gene TRBJ1-2; 8 nucleotides align to TRBD1. The CDR3 length is 15 residues. V lost 6 bases and J lost 2; bases outside the gene matches: 8. Germline V gene sequence: CDR1 MNHEY, CDR2 SMNVEV (reference sequence).

The chain employs TRBV11-2 and TRBJ1-3, with TRBD1 matching 8 bases. Germline assignment: CDR1 SGHAT and CDR2 FQNNGV. The V gene end was trimmed by 5 bases and the J gene end by 4 bases; junction bases not matched to a gene: 7. The CDR3 length is 15 residues. The CDR3 reads CASSLGQGSGNTIYF. The CDR3 DNA sequence: TGTGCCAGCAGCCTCGGACAGGGTTCAGGAAACACCATATATTTT.

This chain connects TRBV4-2 to TRBJ1-1; 9 bases are a match to TRBD1. Trimming took 4 bases from V and 4 from J; bases not matched to a gene: 4. Germline V gene sequence: CDR1 LGHNA, CDR2 YNFKEQ. The CDR3 runs 14 residues. As DNA, the CDR3 is TGTGCCAGCAGCCGGTCGGGACAGGGCACTGAAGCTTTCTTT. This codes for CASSRSGQGTEAFF.

The chain uses TRBV7-2 and TRBJ2-1; 9 bases are a match to TRBD2. This CDR3 has 16 residues. Per germline, CDR1 SGHTA and CDR2 FQGNSA. The trim removed 4 bases at V and 0 bases at J, leaving 4 bases unmatched. The CDR3 spells CASSSNSGSSYNEQFF. DNA of the CDR3: TGTGCCAGCAGCTCCAATAGCGGGAGCTCCTACAATGAGCAGTTCTTC.